This T cell receptor beta chain derives from a study of blood T cell repertoires in COVID-19. Overall study context: The samples span acute and convalescent COVID-19 from the United States, Italy and Spain. PBMCs, B-cell-depleted T cells, or T cells provided the cDNA or gDNA that made up the material.

Per the original methods: Using reference gene primer amplification, nucleated cell counts were estimated. TCRdb's table, derived via immunoSEQ multiplex PCR, lists solely in-frame clones and lacks some. V and J calls plus clone size are reproduced from that table; the DNA served to infer D and trimming. Among about 150,000 clones, about 87% were seen once, and the ten largest hold around 6.5%. CDR1 and CDR2 from the germline V gene are MGHDK and SYGVNS. The CDR3 has 14 amino acids. J was trimmed by 3 bases and V by 3 bases; bases with no gene match: 2. The chain employs TRBV25-1 and TRBJ2-3, with 8 bases fitting TRBD2. The sequencing sample was made of peripheral blood. The sequence was collected from a man older than 75 with acute or convalescent COVID-19. The CDR3 is CASSDGGRTDTQYF. CDR3 coding DNA: TGTGCCAGCAGTGACGGCGGGAGGACAGATACGCAGTATTTT.